This T cell receptor beta chain is from a study of cytomegalovirus exposure and HLA in healthy donors. Trimming removed 1 base from V and 5 bases from J; junction bases left unmatched: 7. The CDR3 is 15 residues long. Germline loops: CDR1 MGHDK, CDR2 SYGVNS. PCR primers comprised 60 Vbeta and 13 Jbeta primers. Method: immunoSEQ multiplex PCR; TCRdb's copy keeps in-frame clones and lacks some. There are about 140,000 clones in the sample; 80% occur only once, and 4.5% lies in the top ten. The sequencing sample was made of PBMCs. The receptor comes from a man aged 40-49 years in good health and CMV-seronegative. The J gene is TRBJ1-2, the V gene TRBV25-1, with 7 bases lining up with TRBD1. CDR3 DNA: TGTGCCAGCAGTGAATCCCACAGGGGTTTGTATGGCTACACCTTC. This translates into CASSESHRGLYGYTF.